This T cell receptor (beta chain) is drawn from a study of naive and memory T cell subsets (dated by TCRdb to about 2017). The study in broad terms: Sorted naive and memory T cell subsets from peripheral blood were analyzed in the study using a UMI-based, open-source pipeline for TCR alpha and beta sequencing. RNA was DNase-treated and reverse transcribed with TCR constant-region primers, mostly using SuperScript III. IgG serology results and the functional CMV T cell responses were in complete agreement.

Sequences DFQATT (CDR1) and SNEGSKA (CDR2) are obtained from the germline V gene (reference sequence). At the junction V is shortened by 6 bases and J by 1 base, with 18 bases in between. The length of the CDR3 is 15 amino acids, counting both ends. Only the CDR3 part of the read is kept: 45 bases, read in frame from the first base. Library creation used UMI-ligation and nested PCR. The beta constant-region primer was an equimolar mix of two oligonucleotides covering both TRBC1 and TRBC2. T4 RNA ligase 1 ligated a single-stranded oligonucleotide carrying the SP2 primer and a 12-nucleotide UMI to the cDNA 3' end. Four rounds of PCR, combining the SP2 primer with nested alpha and beta constant-region primers, were used to amplify the ligated cDNA. Incubation of the ligation reaction lasted roughly 18-25 hours at 16 degrees C. PCR2 was typically run as a SYBR Green qPCR and stopped at a predetermined threshold to prevent over-amplification. All purifications after the first were performed with Agencourt AMPure XP magnetic beads. Libraries were quantified by Qubit and checked on a TapeStation, where a main peak was expected near 650 bp. Pooled libraries were sequenced on an Illumina MiSeq using v2 2x251 paired-end kits, and typically about 0.95-2.1 million reads were obtained per sample. Libraries were pooled at approximately 3.7 nM per sample, and about 5-7% PhiX was added to improve cluster recognition. The authors' pipeline ran thus. V and J genes were assigned to Demultiplexor-processed FASTQ reads by Decombinator through tag matching, with a single base-pair mismatch being allowed. By using UMIs, Collapsinator corrected both sequencing errors and the frequency errors caused by PCR heterogeneity. CDR3Translator translated TCRs and extracted CDR3s from the conserved cysteine to the FGXG phenylalanine, flagging non-productive sequences. Gini, Shannon entropy and inverse Simpson indices were computed after subsampling the repertoires to the same number of UMI-defined TCRs. Within the linear range, a power law was fitted by maximum likelihood to the distributions of clonotype abundance. Similar UMI counts, unique TCR numbers and clonal distributions were obtained with the pipeline and with MIGEC on one naive CD8 sample. A set of approximately 7,300 CMV-associated CDR3 sequences, compiled from VDJdb and a published dataset, was used to search the repertoires. Starting from the raw public reads, TCRdb applied fastp trimming at Q25, assembled clones with MiXCR and retained in-frame beta chains. Records with the same CDR3 protein are collapsed into one entry carrying the most frequent genes and DNA. None of the V and J calls come from the authors' own analysis; TCRdb made them. This sample holds around 90,000 distinct CDR3 sequences; roughly 7% were observed only once. Clones ranked in the top ten supply around 1.5% of the sample.

In the case of this clonotype: What this receptor recognizes is not known. A much larger clone lies a single base off, so this may be a read error. The CDR3 end shows no conserved phenylalanine or tryptophan, and so a read error is likely.

TCR alpha and beta chain libraries were amplified separately from the second PCR step onward. CMV status of each donor was established by measuring IFNgamma production from CD4+ T cells after fresh PBMCs were stimulated overnight with CMV viral lysate. CD4 T cells were positively selected using Miltenyi beads, after which CD8 T cells were positively selected from the CD4-negative fraction. Cells were stained for CD3, CD4, CD8, CD45RA, CD27 and a live/dead dye and were sorted on a BD Aria II into four subsets based on CD45RA and CD27. A few healthy volunteers provided blood, and each donor's sample was split into CD4 and CD8 T cells and then further divided into four differentiation subsets. Around 130 ml of peripheral blood was collected from each donor, and PBMC were isolated by Ficoll-Paque PLUS density-gradient centrifugation. Sorted cells were lysed in RLT buffer, after which RNA was extracted using a Qiagen RNeasy kit and stored at -80 degrees C.

Findings and caveats that apply to the study as a whole: The repertoire findings for the naive and memory subsets could not be validated, as no ground truth was available. Each clonotype was defined as a single alpha or beta chain sequence rather than as a paired alpha/beta receptor. RNA-based TCR counts may be affected by expression changes linked to T cell activation and differentiation. TCR abundance followed a power law with an exponent that was different for naive and memory subsets but consistent across the three individuals. In both CD4 and CD8 cells, the Gini index increased while Shannon and inverse Simpson diversity decreased from naive through CM, EM and EMRA. After error correction, only a single occurrence was seen for over 95% of naive TCR sequences, so much steeper abundance distributions were produced than in memory subsets.

The receptor comes from a human donor in good health. Sequences were obtained from central memory CD4+ T cells from blood. The meaning of the sample's cell subset or site label: central memory, CD45RA- CD27+. The rearrangement combines TRBV20-1 with TRBJ1-1; perhaps TRBD1 is the D gene, with 6 bases matching. The nucleotides are TGCAGTGCAATCAAGGCCCAGGGGTCGAACACTGAAGCTTTCCTT. The encoded protein is CSAIKAQGSNTEAFL.